This T cell receptor beta chain comes out of a study of CD8 T cells in Susac syndrome. Sequencing targeted TCR beta in blood CD8+ and CD4+ T cells. When the RNA was reverse transcribed, random hexamers were used with an input of roughly 0.45 to 1 ug. Multiplex PCR with immunoSEQ amplified the TCR beta CDR3 across 54 Vbeta and 13 Jbeta. MiXCR, applied by TCRdb to the immunoSEQ multiplex PCR reads, yields one record per CDR3 protein. This table holds some 300,000 distinct CDR3 sequences, 65% to 90% found once. The CDR3 spans 12 residues. The V gene lost 5 bases and the J gene lost 6 bases, with 11 bases spanning the gap. Germline loops: CDR1 SEHNR, CDR2 FQNEAQ (reference sequence). This clonotype was recorded once.

The sequencing input was CD8+ T cells from PBMCs. The sequence was collected from a human donor with multiple sclerosis. The rearrangement links TRBV7-9 to TRBJ2-7, with D unclear. This CDR3 reads CASSAYDSEQYF. CDR3 DNA: TGTGCCAGCAGCGCTTACGATTCCGAGCAGTACTTC.